The sequence of this TCR beta chain was determined in a study of graft-versus-host responses after intestinal transplantation. The study, taken as a whole, reports: Graft-donor T cell macrochimerism in patients accompanied high graft-versus-host to host-versus-graft clonal ratios in allografts. GvH clones turned up in recipient marrow; some had shown up first in ileum or blood. Circulating GvH clone levels at their peak were associated with HvG declines (early post-transplant).

Generated by immunoSEQ multiplex PCR, the TCRdb table keeps only in-frame clones and is missing some. The sample includes more than 90,000 clones, 85% to 95% of them seen just once. This clone was observed a single time. Its antigen is undetermined. The clonotype comes from a human donor who received an intestinal transplant. Here the sequenced sample was unstimulated CD8+ T cells sorted from spleen or lymph node cells, taken before intestinal transplant.

Here the CDR3 reads CAWLGGSRAGANVLTF. CDR3 DNA sequence: TGTGCCTGGTTGGGGGGATCTCGGGCTGGGGCCAACGTCCTGACTTTC. The rearrangement uses TRBV30 and TRBJ2-6; maybe TRBD2 (6 bases). The CDR3 covers 16 residues. V was pared by 5 bases and J by 2 bases, with 16 bases between. CDR1 is GTSNPN, CDR2 SVGIG, per germline (reference sequence).